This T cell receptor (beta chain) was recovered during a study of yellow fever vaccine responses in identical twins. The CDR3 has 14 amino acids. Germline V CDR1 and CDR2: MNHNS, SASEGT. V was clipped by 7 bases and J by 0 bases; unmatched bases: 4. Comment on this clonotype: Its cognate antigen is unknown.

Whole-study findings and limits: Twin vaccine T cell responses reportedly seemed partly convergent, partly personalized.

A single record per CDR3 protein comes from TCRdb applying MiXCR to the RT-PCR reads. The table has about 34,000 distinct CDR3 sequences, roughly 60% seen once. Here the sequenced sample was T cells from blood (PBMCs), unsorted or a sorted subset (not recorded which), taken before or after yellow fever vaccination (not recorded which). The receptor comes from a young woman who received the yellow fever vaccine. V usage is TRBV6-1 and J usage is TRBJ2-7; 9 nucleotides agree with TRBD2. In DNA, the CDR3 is TGTGCCAGCAAGACTAGCGGATACTCCTACGAGCAGTACGTC. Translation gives CASKTSGYSYEQYV.